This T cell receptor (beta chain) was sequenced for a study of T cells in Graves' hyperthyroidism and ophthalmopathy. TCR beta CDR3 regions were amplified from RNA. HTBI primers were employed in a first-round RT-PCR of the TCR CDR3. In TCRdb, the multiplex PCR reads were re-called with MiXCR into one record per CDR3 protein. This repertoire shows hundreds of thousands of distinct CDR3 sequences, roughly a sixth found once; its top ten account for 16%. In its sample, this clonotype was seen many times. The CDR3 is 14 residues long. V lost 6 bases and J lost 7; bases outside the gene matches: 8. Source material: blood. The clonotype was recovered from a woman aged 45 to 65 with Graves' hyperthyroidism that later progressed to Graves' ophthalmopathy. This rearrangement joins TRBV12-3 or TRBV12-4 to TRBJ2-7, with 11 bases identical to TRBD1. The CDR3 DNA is TGTGCCAGCAGCCAATGGACAGGGGGCGGTGAGCAGTACTTC. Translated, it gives CASSQWTGGGEQYF.